This TCR beta chain was documented in a study of glioma-infiltrating T cells after dendritic cell vaccination. Study background: The vaccine used monocyte-derived dendritic cells pulsed overnight with autologous tumor lysate. At biweekly intervals, patients got three intradermal dendritic cell vaccine injections.

Up to 2 ug genomic DNA was used for TCRB CDR3 amplification. The method was immunoSEQ multiplex PCR; TCRdb's version includes in-frame clones alone and lacks a portion of them. The sample lists roughly 50,000 clones, roughly 90% occurring once. The time point here: after dendritic cell vaccination, including at tumor progression/relapse. Per germline, CDR1 SGHNT and CDR2 YYREEE (reference sequence). The V end lost 4 bases, the J end lost 3 bases, and 20 bases lay between the germline ends. The CDR3 has 16 amino acids. The rearrangement uses TRBV5-4 and TRBJ2-7; D is perhaps TRBD2 (6 bases). The input for sequencing was blood, taken after dendritic cell vaccination. The TCR was taken from a human donor with glioblastoma. CDR3 DNA sequence: TGTGCCAGCAGCCCAGGCCTGCGGGGATTAAACTACGAGCAGTACTTC. It is translated as CASSPGLRGLNYEQYF.